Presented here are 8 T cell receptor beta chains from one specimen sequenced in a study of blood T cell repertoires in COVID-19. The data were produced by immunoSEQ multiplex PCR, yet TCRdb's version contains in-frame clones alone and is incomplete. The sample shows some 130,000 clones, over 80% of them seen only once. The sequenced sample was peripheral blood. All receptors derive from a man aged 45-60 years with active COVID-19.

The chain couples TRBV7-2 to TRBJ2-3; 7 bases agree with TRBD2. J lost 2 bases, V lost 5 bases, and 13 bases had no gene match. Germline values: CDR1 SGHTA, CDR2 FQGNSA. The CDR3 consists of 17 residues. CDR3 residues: CASSPWGGSGDTDTQYF. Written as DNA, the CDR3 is TGTGCCAGCAGCCCCTGGGGGGGAAGCGGGGACACAGATACGCAGTATTTT.

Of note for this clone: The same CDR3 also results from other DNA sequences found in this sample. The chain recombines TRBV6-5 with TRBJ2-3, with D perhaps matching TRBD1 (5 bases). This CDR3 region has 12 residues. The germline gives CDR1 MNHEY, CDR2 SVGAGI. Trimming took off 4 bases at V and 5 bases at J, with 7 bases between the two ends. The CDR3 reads CASSSRGDTQYF. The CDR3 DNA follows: TGTGCCAGCAGTTCTAGGGGAGATACGCAGTATTTT.

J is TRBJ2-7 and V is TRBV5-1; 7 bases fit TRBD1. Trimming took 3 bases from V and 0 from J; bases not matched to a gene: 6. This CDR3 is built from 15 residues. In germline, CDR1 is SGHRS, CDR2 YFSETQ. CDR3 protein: CASSSGTASSYEQYF. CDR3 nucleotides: TGCGCCAGCAGCTCTGGGACAGCAAGCTCCTACGAGCAGTACTTC.

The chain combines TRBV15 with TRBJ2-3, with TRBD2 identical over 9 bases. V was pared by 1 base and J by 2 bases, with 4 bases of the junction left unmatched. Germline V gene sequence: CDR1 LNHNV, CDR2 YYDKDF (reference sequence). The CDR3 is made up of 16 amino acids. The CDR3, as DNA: TGTGCCACCAGCAGAGTAGCGGGGGACCTCACAGATACGCAGTATTTT. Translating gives CATSRVAGDLTDTQYF.

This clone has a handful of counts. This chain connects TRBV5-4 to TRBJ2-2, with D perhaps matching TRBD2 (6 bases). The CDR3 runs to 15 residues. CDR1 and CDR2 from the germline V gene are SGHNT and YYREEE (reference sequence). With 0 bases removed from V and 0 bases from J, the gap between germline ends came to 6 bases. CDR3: CASSLAGANTGELFF. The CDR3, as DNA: TGTGCCAGCAGCTTGGCGGGGGCGAACACCGGGGAGCTGTTTTTT.

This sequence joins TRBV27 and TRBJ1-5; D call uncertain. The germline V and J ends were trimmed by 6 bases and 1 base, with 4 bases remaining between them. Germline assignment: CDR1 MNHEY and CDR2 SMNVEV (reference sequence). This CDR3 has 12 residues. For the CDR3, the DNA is TGTGCCAGCAGCACAAGCAATCAGCCCCAGCATTTT. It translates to CASSTSNQPQHF.

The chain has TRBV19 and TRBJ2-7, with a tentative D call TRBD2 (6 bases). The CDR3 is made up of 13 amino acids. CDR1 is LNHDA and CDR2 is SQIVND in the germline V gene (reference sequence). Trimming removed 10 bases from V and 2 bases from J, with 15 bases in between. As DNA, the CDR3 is TGTGCCACCGCGGGACCTCCTACCTACGAGCAGTACTTC. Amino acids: CATAGPPTYEQYF.

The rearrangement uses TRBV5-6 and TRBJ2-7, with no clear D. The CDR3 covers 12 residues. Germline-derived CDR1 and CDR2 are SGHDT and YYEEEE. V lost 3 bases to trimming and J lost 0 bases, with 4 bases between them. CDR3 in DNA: TGTGCCAGCAGCTCCCTCTCCTACGAGCAGTACTTC. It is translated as CASSSLSYEQYF.